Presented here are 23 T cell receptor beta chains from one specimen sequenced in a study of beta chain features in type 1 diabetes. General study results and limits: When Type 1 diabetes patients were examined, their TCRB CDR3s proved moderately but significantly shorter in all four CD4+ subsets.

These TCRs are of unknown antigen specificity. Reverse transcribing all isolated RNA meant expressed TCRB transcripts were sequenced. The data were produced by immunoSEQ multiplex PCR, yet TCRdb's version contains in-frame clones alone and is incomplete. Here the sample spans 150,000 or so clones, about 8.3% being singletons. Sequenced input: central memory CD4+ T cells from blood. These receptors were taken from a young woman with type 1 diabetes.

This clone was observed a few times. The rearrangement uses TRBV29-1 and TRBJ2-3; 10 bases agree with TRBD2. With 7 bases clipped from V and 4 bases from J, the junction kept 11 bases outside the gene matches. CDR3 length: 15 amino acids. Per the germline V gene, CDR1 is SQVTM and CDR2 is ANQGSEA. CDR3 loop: CSAGGGAGGADTQYF. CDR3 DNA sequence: TGCAGCGCTGGTGGCGGAGCGGGGGGGGCAGATACGCAGTATTTT.

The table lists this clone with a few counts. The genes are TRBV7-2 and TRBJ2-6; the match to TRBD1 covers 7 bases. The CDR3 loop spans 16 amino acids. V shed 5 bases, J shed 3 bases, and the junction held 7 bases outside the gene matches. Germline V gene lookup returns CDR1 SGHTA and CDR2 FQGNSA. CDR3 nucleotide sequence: TGTGCCAGCAGCCCGAGACAGGGTCGTGGGGCCAACGTCCTGACTTTC. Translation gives CASSPRQGRGANVLTF. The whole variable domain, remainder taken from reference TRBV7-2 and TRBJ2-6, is GAGVSQSPSNKVTEKGKDVELRCDPISGHTALYWYRQSLGQGLEFLIYFQGNSAPDKSGLPSDRFSAERTGGSVSTLTIQRTQQEDSAVYLCASSPRQGRGANVLTFGAGSRLTVL.

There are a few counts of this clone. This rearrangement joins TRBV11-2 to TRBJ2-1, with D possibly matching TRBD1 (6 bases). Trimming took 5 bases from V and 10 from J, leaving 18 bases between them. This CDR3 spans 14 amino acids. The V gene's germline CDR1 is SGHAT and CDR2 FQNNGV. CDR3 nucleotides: TGTGCCAGCAGCCCTCTACAGGGATCGGGCGAGCAGTTCTTC. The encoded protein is CASSPLQGSGEQFF.

The CDR3 sequence: CATLPGHSNTEAFF. The CDR3 coding sequence is TGTGCCACCCTACCGGGACACAGCAACACTGAAGCTTTCTTT. J is TRBJ1-1 and V is TRBV7-2; D possibly corresponds to TRBD1 (6 bases). The CDR3 runs to 14 residues. The germline V gene has CDR1 SGHTA and CDR2 FQGNSA. V lost 10 bases and J lost 2, with 17 bases in between.

CDR3 nucleotide sequence: TGCGCCAGCAGCCAAGATGGAGGAAGTGGCTACACCTTC. Residues: CASSQDGGSGYTF. The chain carries TRBV4-1 and TRBJ1-2; no clear D gene. CDR1 MGHRA and CDR2 YSYEKL come from the germline V gene. V lost 0 bases and J 7 bases, leaving 9 bases between the germline ends. This CDR3 contains 13 residues.

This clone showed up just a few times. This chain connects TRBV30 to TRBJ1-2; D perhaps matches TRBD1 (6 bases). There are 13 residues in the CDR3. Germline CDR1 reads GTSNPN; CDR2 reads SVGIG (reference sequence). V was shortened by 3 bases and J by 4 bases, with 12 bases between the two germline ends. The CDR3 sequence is CAWSADRLYGYTF. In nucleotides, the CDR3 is TGTGCCTGGAGCGCAGACAGGCTCTATGGCTACACCTTC.

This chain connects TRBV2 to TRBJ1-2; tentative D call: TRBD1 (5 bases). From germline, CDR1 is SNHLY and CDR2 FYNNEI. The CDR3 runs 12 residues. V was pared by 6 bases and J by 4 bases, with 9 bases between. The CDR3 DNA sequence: TGTGCCAGCAGCAGGGAAGGCTATGGCTACACCTTC. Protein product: CASSREGYGYTF.

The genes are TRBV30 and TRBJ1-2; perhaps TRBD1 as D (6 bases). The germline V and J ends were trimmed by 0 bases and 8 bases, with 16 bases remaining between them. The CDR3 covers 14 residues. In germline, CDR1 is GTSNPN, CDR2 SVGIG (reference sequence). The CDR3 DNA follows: TGTGCCTGGAGTGTAAAGGCTACAGGGACGGGCTACACCTTC. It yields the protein CAWSVKATGTGYTF.

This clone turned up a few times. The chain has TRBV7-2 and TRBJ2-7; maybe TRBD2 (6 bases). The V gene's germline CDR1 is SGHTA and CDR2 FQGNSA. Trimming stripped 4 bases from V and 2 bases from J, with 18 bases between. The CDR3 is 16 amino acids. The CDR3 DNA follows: TGTGCCAGCAGCTCGAGGGATGCGGGGAGTCCCTACGAGCAGTACTTC. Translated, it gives CASSSRDAGSPYEQYF.

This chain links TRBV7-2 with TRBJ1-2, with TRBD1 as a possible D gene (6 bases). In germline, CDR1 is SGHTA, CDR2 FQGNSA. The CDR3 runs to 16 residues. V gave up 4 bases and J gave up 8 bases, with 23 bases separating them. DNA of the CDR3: TGTGCCAGCAGCTACGGAGACAACAGGGCCGGCGGGGGCTACACCTTC. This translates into CASSYGDNRAGGGYTF. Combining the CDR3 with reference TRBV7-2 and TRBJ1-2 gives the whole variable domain GAGVSQSPSNKVTEKGKDVELRCDPISGHTALYWYRQSLGQGLEFLIYFQGNSAPDKSGLPSDRFSAERTGGSVSTLTIQRTQQEDSAVYLCASSYGDNRAGGGYTFGSGTRLTVV.

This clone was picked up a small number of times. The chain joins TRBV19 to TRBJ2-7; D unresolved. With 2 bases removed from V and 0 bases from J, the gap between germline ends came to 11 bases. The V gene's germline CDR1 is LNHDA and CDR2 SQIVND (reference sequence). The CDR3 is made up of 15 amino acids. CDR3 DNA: TGTGCCAGTAGTATATCCGGGTTGAGCTCCTACGAGCAGTACTTC. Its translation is CASSISGLSSYEQYF.

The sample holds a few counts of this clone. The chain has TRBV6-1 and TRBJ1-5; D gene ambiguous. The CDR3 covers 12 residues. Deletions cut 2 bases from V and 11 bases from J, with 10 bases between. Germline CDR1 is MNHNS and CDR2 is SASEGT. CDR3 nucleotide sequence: TGTGCCAGCAGTGAATCGGTTCTTTCCCAGCATTTT. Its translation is CASSESVLSQHF.

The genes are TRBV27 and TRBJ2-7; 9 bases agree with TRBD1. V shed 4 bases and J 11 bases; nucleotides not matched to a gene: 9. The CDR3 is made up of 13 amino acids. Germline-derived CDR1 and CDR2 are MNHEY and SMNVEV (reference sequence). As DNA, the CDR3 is TGTGCCAGCAGTTGGGCAACGAGGGACAGGGAGTACTTC. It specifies CASSWATRDREYF.

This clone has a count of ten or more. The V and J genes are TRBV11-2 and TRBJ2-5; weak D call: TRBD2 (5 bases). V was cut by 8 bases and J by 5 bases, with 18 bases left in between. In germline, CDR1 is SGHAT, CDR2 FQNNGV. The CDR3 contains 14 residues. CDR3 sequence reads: CASGSGMVGETQYF. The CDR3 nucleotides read TGTGCCAGCGGGTCGGGGATGGTTGGGGAGACCCAGTACTTC.

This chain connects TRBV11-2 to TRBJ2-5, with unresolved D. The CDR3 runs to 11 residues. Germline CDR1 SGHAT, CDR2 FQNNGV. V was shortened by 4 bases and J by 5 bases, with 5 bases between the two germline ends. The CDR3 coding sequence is TGTGCCAGCAGCTCCCGGGAGACCCAGTACTTC. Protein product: CASSSRETQYF.

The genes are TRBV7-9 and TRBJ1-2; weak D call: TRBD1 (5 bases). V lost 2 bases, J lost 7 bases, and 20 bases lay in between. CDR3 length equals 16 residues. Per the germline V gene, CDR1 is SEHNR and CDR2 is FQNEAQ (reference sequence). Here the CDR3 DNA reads TGTGCCAGCAGCTTATCAGCCTCAGGGAGGACGCGTGGCTACACCTTC. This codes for CASSLSASGRTRGYTF. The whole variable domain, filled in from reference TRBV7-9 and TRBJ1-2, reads DTGVSQNPRHKITKRGQNVTFRCDPISEHNRLYWYRQTLGQGPEFLTYFQNEAQLEKSRLLSDRFSAERPKGSFSTLEIQRTEQGDSAMYLCASSLSASGRTRGYTFGSGTRLTVV.

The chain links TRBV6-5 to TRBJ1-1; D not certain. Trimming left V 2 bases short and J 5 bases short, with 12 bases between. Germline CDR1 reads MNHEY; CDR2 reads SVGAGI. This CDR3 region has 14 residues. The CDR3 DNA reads TGTGCCAGCAGTTACGACACCGCGGGGACTGAAGCTTTCTTT. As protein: CASSYDTAGTEAFF.

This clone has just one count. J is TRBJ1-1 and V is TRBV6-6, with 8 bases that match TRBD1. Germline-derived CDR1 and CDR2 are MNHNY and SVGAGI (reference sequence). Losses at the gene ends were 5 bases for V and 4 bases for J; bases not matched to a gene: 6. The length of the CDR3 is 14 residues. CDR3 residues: CASSRTGILTEAFF. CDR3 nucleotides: TGTGCCAGCAGTAGGACAGGGATTCTCACTGAAGCTTTCTTT.

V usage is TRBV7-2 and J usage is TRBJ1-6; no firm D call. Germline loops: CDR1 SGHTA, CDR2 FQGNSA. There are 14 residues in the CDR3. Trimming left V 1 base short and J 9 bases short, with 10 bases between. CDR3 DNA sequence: TGTGCCAGCAGCTTAGGGGGAGCGGGTTCACCCCTCCACTTT. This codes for CASSLGGAGSPLHF.

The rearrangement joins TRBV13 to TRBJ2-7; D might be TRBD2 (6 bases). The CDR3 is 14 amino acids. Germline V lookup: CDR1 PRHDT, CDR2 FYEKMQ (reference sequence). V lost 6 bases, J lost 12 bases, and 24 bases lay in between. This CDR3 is CASRIVGSNPGLYF. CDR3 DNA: TGTGCCAGCAGAATAGTAGGCTCCAATCCGGGACTGTACTTC.

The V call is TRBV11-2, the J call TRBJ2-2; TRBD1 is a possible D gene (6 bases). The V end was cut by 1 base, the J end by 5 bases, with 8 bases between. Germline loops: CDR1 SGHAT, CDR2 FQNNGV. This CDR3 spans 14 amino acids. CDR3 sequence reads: CASSLGQATGELFF. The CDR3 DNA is TGTGCCAGCAGCTTAGGACAGGCTACCGGGGAGCTGTTTTTT.

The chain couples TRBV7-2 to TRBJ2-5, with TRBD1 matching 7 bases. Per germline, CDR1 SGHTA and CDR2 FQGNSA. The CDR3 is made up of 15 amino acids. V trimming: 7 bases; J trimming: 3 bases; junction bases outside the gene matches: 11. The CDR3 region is CASTRRGPGKETQYF. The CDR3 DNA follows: TGTGCCAGCACCCGAAGGGGGCCAGGCAAAGAGACCCAGTACTTC. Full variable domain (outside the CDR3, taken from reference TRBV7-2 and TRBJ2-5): GAGVSQSPSNKVTEKGKDVELRCDPISGHTALYWYRQSLGQGLEFLIYFQGNSAPDKSGLPSDRFSAERTGGSVSTLTIQRTQQEDSAVYLCASTRRGPGKETQYFGPGTRLLVL.

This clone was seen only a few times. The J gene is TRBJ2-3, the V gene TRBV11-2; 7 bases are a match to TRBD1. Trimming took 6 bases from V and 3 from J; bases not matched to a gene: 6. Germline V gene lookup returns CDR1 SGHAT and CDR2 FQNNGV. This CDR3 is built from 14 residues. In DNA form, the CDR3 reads TGTGCCAGCAGACGACAGGGTTGGACAGATACGCAGTATTTT. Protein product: CASRRQGWTDTQYF.